The sequence of this T cell receptor beta chain was determined in a study of T cells after yellow fever vaccination. TCRdb used MiXCR to reprocess the 5' RACE reads, holding one entry per CDR3 protein. The sample records about 630,000 distinct CDR3 sequences, about 12% being singletons. The J segment lost 6 bases and the V segment lost 3 bases, leaving 7 bases of the junction unmatched. The germline V gene encodes CDR1 LNHDA and CDR2 SQIVND (reference sequence). The CDR3 has 15 residues. The chain combines TRBV19 with TRBJ2-2, with TRBD1 matching over 7 bases. The sequences come from PBMCs, collected on the day of the yellow fever booster vaccination. The sequence came from a young man who received the YFV17D yellow fever vaccine. DNA of the CDR3: TGTGCCAGTAGTATCCGGGACAGCCCGCCCGGGGAGCTGTTTTTT. Its protein product is CASSIRDSPPGELFF.